What follows are 17 T cell receptor beta chains derived from one specimen sequenced in a study of beta chain features in type 1 diabetes. The study's findings and limits: In all four CD4+ subsets, TCRB CDR3 length was significantly, moderately reduced in type 1 diabetes.

For these receptors, no antigen is known. As every portion of the isolated RNA was reverse transcribed, the sequencing read expressed TCRB transcripts. TCRdb's copy holds only in-frame clones and misses some; the assay was immunoSEQ multiplex PCR. The sample lists over 200,000 clones, roughly 11% seen once, with 0.017% in the top ten. The specimen sequenced was naive CD4+ T cells from blood. These receptor sequences come from a man aged 25-45 years with type 1 diabetes.

The chain uses TRBV6-6 and TRBJ2-5, with 11 bases matching TRBD1. V was pared by 2 bases and J by 6 bases, with 2 bases of the junction left unmatched. Germline lookup yields CDR1 MNHNY and CDR2 SVGAGI (reference sequence). The CDR3 is 14 amino acids. CDR3 loop: CASSYGQGAQTQYF. As DNA, the CDR3 is TGTGCCAGCAGTTACGGACAGGGGGCCCAGACCCAGTACTTC.

The chain is built from TRBV7-9 and TRBJ2-7; 7 positions match TRBD1. Germline CDR1 reads SEHNR; CDR2 reads FQNEAQ (reference sequence). The V and J ends lost 1 base and 5 bases, in that order; junction bases with no gene match: 8. CDR3 size: 15 residues. The CDR3 is CASSLVWTTGNEQYF. The CDR3 nucleotides read TGTGCCAGCAGCTTAGTTTGGACGACAGGGAACGAGCAGTACTTC.

This chain uses TRBV19 with TRBJ1-1, with unresolved D. Trimming removed 6 bases at V and 3 bases at J, with 14 bases between. The CDR3 runs to 14 residues. Germline values: CDR1 LNHDA, CDR2 SQIVND (reference sequence). CDR3 protein: CASSPTGMDTEAFF. The CDR3 bases are TGTGCCAGTAGCCCGACGGGGATGGACACTGAAGCTTTCTTT.

The chain joins TRBV15 to TRBJ2-6, with D unclear. With 0 bases removed from V and 0 bases from J, the gap between germline ends came to 6 bases. Germline lookup yields CDR1 LNHNV and CDR2 YYDKDF (reference sequence). The CDR3 is made up of 16 amino acids. The CDR3, as DNA: TGTGCCACCAGCAGAGATCTGAGCTCTGGGGCCAACGTCCTGACTTTC. Amino acid sequence: CATSRDLSSGANVLTF.

This clone was counted between two and nine times. V and J are TRBV7-2 and TRBJ2-7; D uncertain. The CDR3 has 15 residues. Germline values: CDR1 SGHTA, CDR2 FQGNSA. Trimming stripped 0 bases from V and 3 bases from J, with 12 bases between. The CDR3 bases are TGTGCCAGCAGCTTAGCGTCTGTCCGAGACTACGAGCAGTACTTC. This gives the protein CASSLASVRDYEQYF.

The gene calls are TRBV7-9 and TRBJ1-6; TRBD1 might be the D (6 bases). The V gene's germline CDR1 is SEHNR and CDR2 FQNEAQ (reference sequence). V lost 4 bases to trimming and J lost 6 bases, with 13 bases between them. The CDR3 has 15 amino acids. DNA for the CDR3: TGTGCCAGCAGCTCCCTGACAGGACGTAATTCACCCCTCCACTTT. Its protein product is CASSSLTGRNSPLHF.

This clone has more than one count but fewer than ten. V is TRBV6-5 and J is TRBJ2-5, with D possibly being TRBD2 (6 bases). Trimming left V 5 bases short and J 2 bases short, with 15 bases between. CDR1 is MNHEY, CDR2 SVGAGI, per germline. CDR3 length: 15 residues. CDR3 residues: CASSRTGTLQETQYF. CDR3 in DNA: TGTGCCAGCAGTCGGACCGGGACTCTACAAGAGACCCAGTACTTC.

The J gene is TRBJ1-1, the V gene TRBV7-9; tentative D call: TRBD1 (5 bases). The CDR3 is 12 amino acids. The germline V gene has CDR1 SEHNR and CDR2 FQNEAQ (reference sequence). V was shortened by 3 bases and J by 7 bases, with 9 bases between the two germline ends. The CDR3 region is CASSFSQGEAFF. The CDR3 nucleotides read TGTGCCAGCAGCTTCAGTCAGGGTGAAGCTTTCTTT. The full variable domain, its missing parts supplied by reference TRBV7-9 and TRBJ1-1, is DTGVSQNPRHKITKRGQNVTFRCDPISEHNRLYWYRQTLGQGPEFLTYFQNEAQLEKSRLLSDRFSAERPKGSFSTLEIQRTEQGDSAMYLCASSFSQGEAFFGQGTRLTVV.

V usage is TRBV6-5 and J usage is TRBJ1-1; 7 bases align to TRBD1. The length of the CDR3 is 15 residues. V gave up 7 bases and J gave up 6 bases; unmatched junction bases: 14. Germline-derived CDR1 and CDR2 are MNHEY and SVGAGI. In DNA, the CDR3 is TGTGCCAGCAAAAGCCCCAGCGGAGGGGGCCCTGAAGCTTTCTTT. Translation: CASKSPSGGGPEAFF.

This clone was seen only a few times. The genes are TRBV30 and TRBJ2-1; weak D call: TRBD2 (6 bases). In germline, CDR1 is GTSNPN, CDR2 SVGIG (reference sequence). This CDR3 has 11 amino acids. V was pared by 1 base and J by 10 bases, with 8 bases between. The CDR3 loop is CAWSDGGEQFF. DNA for the CDR3: TGTGCCTGGAGTGATGGGGGGGAGCAGTTCTTC.

This clone was counted a few times. The chain is built from TRBV4-2 and TRBJ2-3, with 7 bases identical to TRBD2. The CDR3 contains 13 residues. V lost 1 base and J lost 5; bases outside the gene matches: 0. CDR1 and CDR2 from the germline V gene are LGHNA and YNFKEQ. As DNA, the CDR3 is TGTGCCAGCAGCCAAGCGGGAGGAGATACGCAGTATTTT. Translation: CASSQAGGDTQYF.

This clone was counted a few times. CDR3 bases: TGTGCCAGTAGTAGTCAGGGCGCCTCCTCCTACGAGCAGTACTTC. Protein sequence: CASSSQGASSYEQYF. This chain connects TRBV19 to TRBJ2-7; a weak D match, TRBD1 (5 bases). CDR1 LNHDA and CDR2 SQIVND come from the germline V gene (reference sequence). CDR3 size: 15 residues. V lost 4 bases and J 0 bases, leaving 13 bases between the germline ends.

This chain links TRBV5-1 with TRBJ2-2, with 14 bases fitting TRBD2. V shed 5 bases and J 0 bases; nucleotides not matched to a gene: 6. This CDR3 contains 18 residues. From germline, CDR1 is SGHRS and CDR2 YFSETQ. In DNA form, the CDR3 reads TGCGCCAGCAGGGCCGGGACTAGCGGGGGATCGAACACCGGGGAGCTGTTTTTT. Encoded protein: CASRAGTSGGSNTGELFF.

J is TRBJ1-5 and V is TRBV7-2; D gene ambiguous. Germline lookup yields CDR1 SGHTA and CDR2 FQGNSA. CDR3 length: 15 residues. V dropped 0 bases and J dropped 4 bases, with 10 bases sitting between them. CDR3 coding DNA: TGTGCCAGCAGCTTAGCGTCGGGGATGAATCAGCCCCAGCATTTT. Its translation: CASSLASGMNQPQHF.

The chain couples TRBV4-1 to TRBJ2-1; 12 nucleotides align to TRBD2. CDR1 and CDR2 from the germline V gene are MGHRA and YSYEKL. Germline trimming cut 6 bases from V and 5 bases from J; bases unmatched to any gene: 2. The CDR3 loop spans 14 amino acids. CDR3 nucleotide sequence: TGCGCCAGCAGGCCTAGCGGGGGGGACAATGAGCAGTTCTTC. It is translated as CASRPSGGDNEQFF.

This clone showed up just a few times. V usage is TRBV5-1 and J usage is TRBJ2-3; 7 bases fit TRBD2. V lost 7 bases, J lost 0 bases, and 8 bases stayed unmatched. The CDR3 has 15 amino acids. CDR1 and CDR2 from the germline V gene are SGHRS and YFSETQ. DNA for the CDR3: TGCGCCAGCGCTCGCGGGCGGGGGAGCACAGATACGCAGTATTTT. As protein: CASARGRGSTDTQYF.

This clone has a handful of counts. This chain's CDR3 is CASSPSGGTDTQYF. The CDR3 nucleotides are TGTGCCAGCAGCCCTAGCGGGGGAACAGATACGCAGTATTTT. The chain combines TRBV5-6 with TRBJ2-3; TRBD2 matches 10 bases. Germline assignment: CDR1 SGHDT and CDR2 YYEEEE. V lost 4 bases to trimming and J lost 3 bases; unmatched junction nucleotides: 2. The CDR3 consists of 14 residues.